A single sample gave rise to the 2 T cell receptor beta chains below, sequenced in a study of shared clonotypes between healthy human individuals. Libraries were prepared by immunoSEQ multiplex PCR; TCRdb keeps only in-frame clonotypes and omits some of them. The table shows about 2.4 million clones, with 93% occurring only once. The sequencing input was naive CD4+ T cells from PBMCs. The subset is: CD45RA+ positively selected. The receptors originated from a man aged 18 to 30 in good health. Some clones in this sample may be carry-over from other donors' samples.

Of note for this clone: One end of the junction varies from germline; a read error may be responsible. The genes are TRBV2 and TRBJ1-4; D perhaps matches TRBD1 (6 bases). Germline CDR1 reads SNHLY; CDR2 reads FYNNEI. The CDR3 has 11 residues. The CDR3 here is CASSPQGPLQF. Here the CDR3 DNA reads TGTGCCAGCAGTCCACAGGGCCCGCTCCAATTT.

With regard to this clone: At one of its ends the junction is not consistent with the germline gene, which may arise from a read error. This sequence joins TRBV6-5 and TRBJ2-5; D ambiguous. CDR1 MNHEY and CDR2 SVGAGI come from the germline V gene. The CDR3 is 13 residues long. The CDR3 DNA is TGTGCCAGCACCCCCGTTCACCAGGAGACCCAGTACTTC. This encodes CASTPVHQETQYF.